This T cell receptor beta chain was observed in a study of technical replicates of blood from a handful of donors. Sequencing was performed with immunoSEQ multiplex PCR; in TCRdb, only in-frame clones are kept and a portion is missing. This table holds tens of thousands of clones, 91% found once. This TCR came from a human donor in good health. Some clones in this sample may be carry-over from other donors' samples. Sequenced sample: T cells isolated from PBMCs.

CDR3 bases: TGTGCCAGCAGTGAAGTTTTCCATAGCAATCAGCCCCAGCATTTT. It specifies CASSEVFHSNQPQHF. This chain links TRBV6-1 with TRBJ1-5, with D hard to call. The CDR3 is 15 amino acids. The V end lost 1 base, the J end lost 0 bases, and 7 bases lay between the germline ends. Looked up from germline, CDR1 is MNHNS and CDR2 is SASEGT.